Detailed here is one TCR beta chain. Its antigen is not known. These data belong to a study of OX40 agonist ivuxolimab in advanced cancers. CDR3 length: 19 amino acids. Germline-derived CDR1 and CDR2 are SGHRS and YFSETQ. After removal of 0 bases from V and 7 bases from J, the junction contained 15 bases not matched to a gene. Regarding the study as a whole: There were, on average, more expanded clones in CD8+ T cells than in CD4+.

The cohort excluded patients with autoimmune disease history or systemic immunosuppression. Blood samples were obtained at baseline, cycle 4 day 1, and cycle 7 day 1. Data came from immunoSEQ multiplex PCR; TCRdb stores just in-frame clones and leaves some out. This repertoire shows 100,000 to 130,000 clones, 80% to 95% found once; its top ten account for 0.95% to 1.5%. V is TRBV5-1 and J is TRBJ2-1, with 11 bases identical to TRBD2. This specimen was CD4+ or CD8+ T cells sorted from blood, taken in a trial of the OX40 agonist ivuxolimab. This clonotype was sampled from an adult with an advanced solid tumor such as melanoma, head and neck, liver or kidney cancer. CDR3 sequence reads: CASSLVSDTSGRGWNEQFF. The CDR3 nucleotides are TGCGCCAGCAGCTTGGTATCCGACACTAGCGGGAGAGGTTGGAATGAGCAGTTCTTC.